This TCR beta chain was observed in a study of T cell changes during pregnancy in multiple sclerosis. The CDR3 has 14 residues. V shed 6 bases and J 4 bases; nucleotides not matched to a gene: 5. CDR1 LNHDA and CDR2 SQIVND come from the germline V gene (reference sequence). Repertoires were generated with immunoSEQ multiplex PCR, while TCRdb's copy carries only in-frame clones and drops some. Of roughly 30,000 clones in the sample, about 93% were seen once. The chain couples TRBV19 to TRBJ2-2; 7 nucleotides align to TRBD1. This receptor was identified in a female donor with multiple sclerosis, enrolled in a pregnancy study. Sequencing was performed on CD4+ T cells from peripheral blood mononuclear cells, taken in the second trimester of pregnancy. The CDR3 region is CASRYRDSTGELFF. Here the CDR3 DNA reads TGTGCCAGTAGGTACAGGGACAGCACCGGGGAGCTGTTTTTT.